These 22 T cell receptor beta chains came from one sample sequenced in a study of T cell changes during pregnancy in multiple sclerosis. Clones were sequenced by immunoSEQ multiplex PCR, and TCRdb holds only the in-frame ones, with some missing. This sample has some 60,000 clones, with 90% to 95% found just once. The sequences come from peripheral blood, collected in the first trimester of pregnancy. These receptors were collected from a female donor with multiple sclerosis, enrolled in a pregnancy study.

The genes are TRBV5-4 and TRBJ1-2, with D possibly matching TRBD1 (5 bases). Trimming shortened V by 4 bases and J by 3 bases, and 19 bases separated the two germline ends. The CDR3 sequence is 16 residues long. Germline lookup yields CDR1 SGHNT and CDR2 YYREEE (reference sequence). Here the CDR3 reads CASSRGGGDLDYGYTF. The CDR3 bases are TGTGCCAGCAGCCGGGGGGGTGGCGATTTGGACTATGGCTACACCTTC. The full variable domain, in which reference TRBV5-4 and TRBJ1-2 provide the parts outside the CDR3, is ETGVTQSPTHLIKTRGQQVTLRCSSQSGHNTVSWYQQALGQGPQFIFQYYREEENGRGNFPPRFSGLQFPNYSSELNVNALELDDSALYLCASSRGGGDLDYGYTFGSGTRLTVV.

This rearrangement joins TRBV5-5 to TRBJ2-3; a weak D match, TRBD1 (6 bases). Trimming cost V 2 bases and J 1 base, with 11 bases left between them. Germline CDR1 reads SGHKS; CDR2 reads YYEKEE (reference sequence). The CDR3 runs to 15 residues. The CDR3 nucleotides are TGTGCCAGCAGCTTCGGCAGGGGAGGCACAGATACGCAGTATTTT. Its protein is CASSFGRGGTDTQYF.

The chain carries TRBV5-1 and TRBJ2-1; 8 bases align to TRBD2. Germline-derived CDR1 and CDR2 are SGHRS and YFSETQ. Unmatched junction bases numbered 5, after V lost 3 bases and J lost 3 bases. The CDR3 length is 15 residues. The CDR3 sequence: CASSSDGTSYNEQFF. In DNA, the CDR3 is TGCGCCAGCAGCTCCGACGGGACTAGCTACAATGAGCAGTTCTTC.

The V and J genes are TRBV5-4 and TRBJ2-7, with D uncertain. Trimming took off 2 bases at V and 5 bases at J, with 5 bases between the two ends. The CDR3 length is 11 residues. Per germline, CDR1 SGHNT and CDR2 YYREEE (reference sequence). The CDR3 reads CASSFSDEQYF. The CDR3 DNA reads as TGTGCCAGCAGCTTCAGCGACGAGCAGTACTTC.

CDR3 in DNA: TGTGCCAGCAGCCCCCCCCTGGGACTACGACTAGAGACCCAGTACTTC. This translates into CASSPPLGLRLETQYF. This sequence joins TRBV7-6 and TRBJ2-5; 7 bases map to TRBD2. CDR1 and CDR2 from the germline V gene are SGHVS and FNYEAQ. J lost 4 bases, V lost 5 bases, and 13 bases had no gene match. The CDR3 consists of 16 residues.

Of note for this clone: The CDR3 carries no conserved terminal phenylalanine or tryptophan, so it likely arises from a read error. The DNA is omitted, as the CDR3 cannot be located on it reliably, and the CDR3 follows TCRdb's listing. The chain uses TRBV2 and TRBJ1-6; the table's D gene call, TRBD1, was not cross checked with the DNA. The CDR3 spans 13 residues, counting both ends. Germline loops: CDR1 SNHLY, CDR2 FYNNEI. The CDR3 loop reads CASSDADRKAWRI.

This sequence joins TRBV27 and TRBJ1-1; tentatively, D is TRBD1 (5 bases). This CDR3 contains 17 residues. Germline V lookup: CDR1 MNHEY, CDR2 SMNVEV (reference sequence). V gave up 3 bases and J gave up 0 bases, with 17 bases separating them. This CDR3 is CASSLRGLFPMNTEAFF. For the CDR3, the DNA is TGTGCCAGCAGTTTGAGGGGACTGTTCCCTATGAACACTGAAGCTTTCTTT.

The CDR3 sequence: CASSSAGQGAREQYF. CDR3 bases: TGTGCCAGCAGCTCCGCTGGACAGGGGGCGCGTGAGCAGTACTTC. The chain couples TRBV7-9 to TRBJ2-7, with 11 bases fitting TRBD1. This CDR3 is built from 15 residues. CDR1 SEHNR and CDR2 FQNEAQ come from the germline V gene (reference sequence). V lost 4 bases, J lost 7 bases, and 9 bases stayed unmatched.

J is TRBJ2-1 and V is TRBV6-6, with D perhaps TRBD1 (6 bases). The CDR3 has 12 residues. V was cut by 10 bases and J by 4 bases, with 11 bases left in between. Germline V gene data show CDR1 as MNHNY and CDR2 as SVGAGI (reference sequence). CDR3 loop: CAIAQGYNEQFF. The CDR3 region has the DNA TGTGCCATAGCCCAGGGGTACAATGAGCAGTTCTTC.

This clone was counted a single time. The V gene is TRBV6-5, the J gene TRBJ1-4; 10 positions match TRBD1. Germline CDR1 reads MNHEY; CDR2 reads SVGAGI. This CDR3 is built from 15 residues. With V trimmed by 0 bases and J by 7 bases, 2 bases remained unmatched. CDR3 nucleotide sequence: TGTGCCAGCAGTTACTCTGGGACAGGGGCTGAAAAACTGTTTTTT. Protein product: CASSYSGTGAEKLFF.

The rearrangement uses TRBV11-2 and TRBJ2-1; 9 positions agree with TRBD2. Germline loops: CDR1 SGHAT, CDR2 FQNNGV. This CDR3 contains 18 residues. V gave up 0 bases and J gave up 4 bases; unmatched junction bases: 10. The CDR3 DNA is TGTGCCAGCAGCTTAGAGGTCGGGGCGGGGGGGTGGTACAATGAGCAGTTCTTC. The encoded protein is CASSLEVGAGGWYNEQFF.

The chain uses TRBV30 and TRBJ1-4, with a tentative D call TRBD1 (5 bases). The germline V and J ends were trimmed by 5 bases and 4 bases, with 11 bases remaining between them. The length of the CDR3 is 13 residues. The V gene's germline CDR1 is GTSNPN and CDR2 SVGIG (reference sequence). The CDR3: CAWGRGLNEKLFF. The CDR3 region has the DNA TGTGCCTGGGGGCGGGGACTTAATGAAAAACTGTTTTTT.

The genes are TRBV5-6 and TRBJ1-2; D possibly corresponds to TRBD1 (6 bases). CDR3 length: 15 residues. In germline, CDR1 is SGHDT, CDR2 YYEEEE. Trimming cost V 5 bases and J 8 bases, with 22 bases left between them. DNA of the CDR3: TGTGCCAGCAGTCGTCCCACAGGGACCGAGGGGGGCTACACCTTC. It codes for CASSRPTGTEGGYTF.

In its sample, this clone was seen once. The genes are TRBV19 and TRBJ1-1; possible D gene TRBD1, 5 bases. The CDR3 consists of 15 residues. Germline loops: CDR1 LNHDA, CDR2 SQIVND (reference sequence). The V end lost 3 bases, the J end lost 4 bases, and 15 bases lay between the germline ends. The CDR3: CASSMQGLISTEAFF. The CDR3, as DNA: TGTGCCAGTAGTATGCAGGGCTTGATCAGCACTGAAGCTTTCTTT.

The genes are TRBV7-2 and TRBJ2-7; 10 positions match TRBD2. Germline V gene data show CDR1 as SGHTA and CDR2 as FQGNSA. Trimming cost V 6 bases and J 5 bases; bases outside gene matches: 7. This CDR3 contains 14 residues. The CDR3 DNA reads TGTGCCAGCAGAAGACTAGCGGGTGGCCACGAGCAGTACTTC. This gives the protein CASRRLAGGHEQYF. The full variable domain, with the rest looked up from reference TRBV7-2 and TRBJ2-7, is GAGVSQSPSNKVTEKGKDVELRCDPISGHTALYWYRQSLGQGLEFLIYFQGNSAPDKSGLPSDRFSAERTGGSVSTLTIQRTQQEDSAVYLCASRRLAGGHEQYFGPGTRLTVT.

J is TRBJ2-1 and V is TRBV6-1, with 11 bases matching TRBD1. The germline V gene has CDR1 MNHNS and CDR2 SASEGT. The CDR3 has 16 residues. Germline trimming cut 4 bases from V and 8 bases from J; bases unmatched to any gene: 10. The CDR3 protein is CASSVGPGQGVYEQFF. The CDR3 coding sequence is TGTGCCAGCAGTGTGGGACCGGGACAGGGGGTCTATGAGCAGTTCTTC.

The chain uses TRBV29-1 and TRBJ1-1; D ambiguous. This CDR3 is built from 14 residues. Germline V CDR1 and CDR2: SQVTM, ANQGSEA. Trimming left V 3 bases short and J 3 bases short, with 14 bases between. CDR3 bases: TGCAGCGTTGATTTAGTAAAGTCTTACACTGAAGCTTTCTTT. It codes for CSVDLVKSYTEAFF.

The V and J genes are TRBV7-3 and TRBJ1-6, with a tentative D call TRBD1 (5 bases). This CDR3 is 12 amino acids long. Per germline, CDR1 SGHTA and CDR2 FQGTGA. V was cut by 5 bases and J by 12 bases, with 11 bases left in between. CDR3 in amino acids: CASSPGRGPLHF. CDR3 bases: TGTGCCAGCAGCCCCGGTAGGGGACCCCTCCACTTT. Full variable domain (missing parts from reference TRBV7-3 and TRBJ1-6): GAGVSQTPSNKVTEKGKYVELRCDPISGHTALYWYRQSLGQGPEFLIYFQGTGAADDSGLPNDRFFAVRPEGSVSTLKIQRTERGDSAVYLCASSPGRGPLHFGNGTRLTVT.

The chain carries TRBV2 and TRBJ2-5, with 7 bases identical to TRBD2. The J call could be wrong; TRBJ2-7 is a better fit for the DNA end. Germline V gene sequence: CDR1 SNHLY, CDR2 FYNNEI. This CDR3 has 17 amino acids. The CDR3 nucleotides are TGTGCCAGCAGGGGCGACACCTTTAGCGGGCCTCCCTACGAGCAGTACTTC. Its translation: CASRGDTFSGPPYEQYF.

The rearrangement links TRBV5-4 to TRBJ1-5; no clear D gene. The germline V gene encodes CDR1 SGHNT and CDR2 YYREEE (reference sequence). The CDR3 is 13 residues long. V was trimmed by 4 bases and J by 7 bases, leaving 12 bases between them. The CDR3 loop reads CASSHGGQQPQHF. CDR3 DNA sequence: TGTGCCAGCAGCCATGGCGGGCAGCAGCCCCAGCATTTT.

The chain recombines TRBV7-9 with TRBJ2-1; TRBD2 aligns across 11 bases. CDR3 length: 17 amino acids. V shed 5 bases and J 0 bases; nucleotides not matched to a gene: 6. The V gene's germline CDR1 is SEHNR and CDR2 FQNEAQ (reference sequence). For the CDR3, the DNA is TGTGCCAGCAGCCGTAGCGGGGGGGGGAACTCCTACAATGAGCAGTTCTTC. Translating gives CASSRSGGGNSYNEQFF.

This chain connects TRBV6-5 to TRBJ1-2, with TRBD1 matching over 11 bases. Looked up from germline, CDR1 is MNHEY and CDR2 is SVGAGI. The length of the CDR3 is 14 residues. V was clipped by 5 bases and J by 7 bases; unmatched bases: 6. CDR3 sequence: CASSPGQGVGGYTF. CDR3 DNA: TGTGCCAGCAGTCCGGGACAGGGGGTGGGTGGCTACACCTTC.